Below, 26 T cell receptor beta chains from the same sample are listed, as sequenced in a study of T cell responses to AZD1222 COVID-19 vaccine (dated by TCRdb to the early 2020s). The time point label, as the study defines it: baseline before first vaccination. Library prep was done by the immunoSEQ multiplex PCR assay. Entries here come from immuneACCESS through TCRdb and include only in-frame sequences with V and J called. Some clones fail to appear in such tables; in the studies checked, an unresolved V gene covers under half of the shortfall, and the cause of the remainder is unknown. Here the sample has tens of thousands of clones; approximately 90% occur a single time. About 5.2% of the sample rests with the top ten. The material sequenced was peripheral blood, taken on day 0 of AZD1222 vaccination. Source of these receptors: an adult in good health.

In its sample, this clone was seen once. V usage is TRBV5-1 and J usage is TRBJ1-5; the match to TRBD1 covers 8 bases. V trimming: 5 bases; J trimming: 0 bases; junction bases outside the gene matches: 10. This CDR3 has 17 amino acids. CDR1 is SGHRS, CDR2 YFSETQ, per germline. The CDR3 region is CASSPDREEDSNQPQHF. The CDR3 DNA sequence: TGCGCCAGCAGTCCGGACAGGGAAGAGGATAGCAATCAGCCCCAGCATTTT.

The chain couples TRBV28 to TRBJ1-1; D is undetermined. V shed 4 bases and J shed 1 base, with 13 bases lying between them. This CDR3 is built from 15 residues. Germline assignment: CDR1 MDHEN and CDR2 SYDVKM. The CDR3 nucleotides are TGTGCCAGCAGTTCCCCCCTGGAGGGGAACACTGAAGCTTTCTTT. Residues: CASSSPLEGNTEAFF.

About this clone: The junction shows a germline mismatch at one end, possibly a read error. The V call is TRBV5-1, the J call TRBJ2-7, with no clear D. Germline CDR1 reads SGHRS; CDR2 reads YFSETQ. The CDR3 spans 13 residues. CDR3: CANSLGTNQEQYF. DNA of the CDR3: TGCGCCAACAGCTTGGGTACAAATCAGGAGCAGTACTTC. The entire variable domain, with the rest obtained from reference TRBV5-1 and TRBJ2-7, is as follows: KAGVTQTPRYLIKTRGQQVTLSCSPISGHRSVSWYQQTPGQGLQFLFEYFSETQRNKGNFPGRFSGRQFSNSRSEMNVSTLELGDSALYLCANSLGTNQEQYFGPGTRLTVT.

This clone was seen only once. The V gene is TRBV7-2, the J gene TRBJ2-2; 12 bases match TRBD2. Trimming cost V 5 bases and J 1 base; bases outside gene matches: 8. Germline values: CDR1 SGHTA, CDR2 FQGNSA. This CDR3 spans 18 amino acids. For the CDR3, the DNA is TGTGCCAGCAGCCCCCATTCACTAGCGGGGGGGAACACCGGGGAGCTGTTTTTT. The encoded protein is CASSPHSLAGGNTGELFF.

The chain couples TRBV11-2 to TRBJ2-7; no clear D gene. CDR1 and CDR2 from the germline V gene are SGHAT and FQNNGV. The CDR3 has 14 residues. The ends were cut back, 1 base at V and 5 bases at J, with 12 bases in the middle. The CDR3 region has the DNA TGTGCCAGCAGCTTAGCGGCTGACAATGACGAGCAGTACTTC. It encodes CASSLAADNDEQYF.

The chain recombines TRBV5-1 with TRBJ1-3, with D tentatively TRBD1 (6 bases). The germline V gene has CDR1 SGHRS and CDR2 YFSETQ. Trimming shortened V by 2 bases and J by 0 bases, and 15 bases separated the two germline ends. The CDR3 has 17 amino acids. This chain's CDR3 is CASSFWTAGSSGNTIYF. CDR3 nucleotide sequence: TGCGCCAGCAGCTTCTGGACAGCAGGTTCCTCTGGAAACACCATATATTTT.

This chain links TRBV9 with TRBJ2-4, with 8 bases identical to TRBD2. The CDR3 loop spans 14 amino acids. The germline V gene encodes CDR1 SGDLS and CDR2 YYNGEE. V gave up 0 bases and J gave up 8 bases; unmatched junction bases: 4. In DNA, the CDR3 is TGTGCCAGCAGCGTAGCGGGGGGGCCTGACATTCAGTACTTC. Translating gives CASSVAGGPDIQYF.

The chain carries TRBV7-2 and TRBJ2-7; D is perhaps TRBD1 or TRBD2 (5 bases each). CDR3 length: 16 amino acids. The germline CDR1 and CDR2 sequences are SGHTA and FQGNSA. V was cut by 4 bases and J by 2 bases, with 18 bases left in between. CDR3 region: CASSSMYRDGAYEQYF. CDR3 bases: TGTGCCAGCAGCTCGATGTACCGGGACGGGGCCTACGAGCAGTACTTC.

The J gene is TRBJ2-3, the V gene TRBV27; 8 bases are shared with TRBD1. V dropped 2 bases and J dropped 5; count of bases not matched to a gene: 12. CDR1 is MNHEY and CDR2 is SMNVEV in the germline V gene (reference sequence). The CDR3 sequence is 17 residues long. The CDR3 nucleotides read TGTGCCAGCAGTTTAGTTCCAGGGGGCAGTGCAGGAGATACGCAGTATTTT. Its translation is CASSLVPGGSAGDTQYF.

Note on this clone: The same CDR3 also results from other DNA sequences found in this sample. The chain is built from TRBV9 and TRBJ1-5, with a tentative D call TRBD1 (6 bases). Looked up from germline, CDR1 is SGDLS and CDR2 is YYNGEE. V lost 2 bases, J lost 3 bases, and 9 bases lay in between. This CDR3 contains 14 residues. CDR3 in amino acids: CASSVGQSNQPQHF. DNA for the CDR3: TGTGCCAGCAGCGTCGGACAGTCCAATCAGCCCCAGCATTTT.

This chain joins TRBV18 and TRBJ2-7; the match to TRBD2 covers 16 bases. Germline V gene lookup returns CDR1 KGHSH and CDR2 LQKENI. CDR3 length: 21 residues. Trimming cost V 3 bases and J 2 bases; bases outside gene matches: 16. CDR3 region: CASSPGRGRGTSGGAPYEQYF. The CDR3 DNA is TGTGCCAGCTCACCGGGCCGGGGACGCGGGACTAGCGGGGGGGCCCCCTACGAGCAGTACTTC.

V usage is TRBV19 and J usage is TRBJ1-2; D call uncertain. Germline V lookup: CDR1 LNHDA, CDR2 SQIVND (reference sequence). The CDR3 extends over 13 amino acids. V gave up 3 bases and J gave up 6 bases, with 11 bases separating them. The DNA for the CDR3 is TGTGCCAGTAGTATTTTAACCTTCAATGGCTACACCTTC. This translates into CASSILTFNGYTF.

Here the CDR3 reads CASSQSRLRGPNTGELFF. The CDR3, as DNA: TGCGCCAGCAGCCAAAGTAGGTTGCGGGGACCGAACACCGGGGAGCTGTTTTTT. The rearrangement links TRBV4-1 to TRBJ2-2; weak D call: TRBD2 (6 bases). Germline CDR1 reads MGHRA; CDR2 reads YSYEKL. The length of the CDR3 is 18 residues. The V and J ends lost 2 bases and 0 bases respectively, with 16 bases between them.

The V and J genes are TRBV9 and TRBJ1-4, with a weak D call TRBD1 (6 bases). Germline CDR1 and CDR2: SGDLS and YYNGEE. The CDR3 runs 13 residues. With 8 bases removed from V and 7 bases from J, the gap between germline ends came to 15 bases. CDR3 region: CAREGGRGEKLFF. The CDR3 region has the DNA TGTGCCAGAGAGGGGGGGCGCGGTGAAAAACTGTTTTTT.

V gene TRBV9 combines with J gene TRBJ1-1; TRBD1 might be the D (5 bases). The CDR3 covers 13 residues. The ends were cut back, 5 bases at V and 6 bases at J, with 14 bases in the middle. Germline CDR1 SGDLS, CDR2 YYNGEE. The CDR3 nucleotides are TGTGCCAGCAGTTTCGGGGGAGAGGCTGAAGCTTTCTTT. This sequence encodes CASSFGGEAEAFF.

This chain connects TRBV14 to TRBJ1-1; no reliable D call. The V gene's germline CDR1 is SGHDN and CDR2 FVKESK. The CDR3 spans 16 residues. Trimming removed 4 bases from V and 0 bases from J, with 15 bases in between. For the CDR3, the DNA is TGTGCCAGCAGCCGGGCAGGAGCCATCATGAACACTGAAGCTTTCTTT. Its translation: CASSRAGAIMNTEAFF.

This clone was seen only a few times. The chain combines TRBV12-3 or TRBV12-4 with TRBJ1-1; 10 bases align to TRBD1. Losses at the gene ends were 4 bases for V and 10 bases for J; bases not matched to a gene: 6. The CDR3 covers 13 residues. The CDR3 sequence: CASSSDRGLAAFF. CDR3 DNA: TGTGCCAGCAGTTCCGACAGGGGGCTGGCAGCTTTCTTT.

The genes are TRBV10-2 and TRBJ2-7; 8 nucleotides match TRBD1. J lost 6 bases, V lost 5 bases, and 6 bases had no gene match. Germline V gives CDR1 WSHSY, CDR2 SAAADI. The CDR3 is 13 residues long. CDR3 loop: CASSWTGMGEQYF. In DNA, the CDR3 is TGCGCCAGCAGTTGGACAGGGATGGGCGAGCAGTACTTC.

This chain links TRBV13 with TRBJ1-2; 8 bases match TRBD1. Looked up from germline, CDR1 is PRHDT and CDR2 is FYEKMQ (reference sequence). The CDR3 contains 15 residues. Trimming at V came to 2 bases and at J to 2 bases, leaving 4 bases not matched to a gene. The CDR3, as DNA: TGTGCCAGCAGCTTAAGCGGACAGGGAAACTATGGCTACACCTTC. Translated: CASSLSGQGNYGYTF.

The chain carries TRBV6-6 and TRBJ2-5; 9 bases are shared with TRBD2. Per germline, CDR1 MNHNY and CDR2 SVGAGI (reference sequence). The V segment lost 4 bases and the J segment 6 bases; nucleotides outside the gene matches: 9. The CDR3 spans 15 residues. The CDR3 DNA is TGTGCCAGCAGTTTAAGTAGCGGGGGTTCAAAGACCCAGTACTTC. Amino acids: CASSLSSGGSKTQYF.

DNA for the CDR3: TGTGCCAGCAGCCAACGTCGGGGGGGCCTCCCCGGGGAGCTGTTTTTT. Translated: CASSQRRGGLPGELFF. This chain joins TRBV14 and TRBJ2-2, with TRBD2 matching over 8 bases. Germline V gene sequence: CDR1 SGHDN, CDR2 FVKESK. V lost 2 bases, J lost 6 bases, and 8 bases stayed unmatched. The CDR3 covers 16 residues.

This clone has only a few counts. The rearrangement uses TRBV10-3 and TRBJ2-1; D not certain. The CDR3 consists of 13 residues. Germline loops: CDR1 ENHRY, CDR2 SYGVKD. V was trimmed by 6 bases and J by 8 bases, leaving 14 bases between them. DNA for the CDR3: TGTGCCATCAGAGACGGACCCTGGGATGAGCAGTTCTTC. Translating it yields CAIRDGPWDEQFF.

The gene calls are TRBV2 and TRBJ2-7; 9 nucleotides match TRBD1. The CDR3 is 15 residues long. CDR1 and CDR2 (germline): SNHLY, FYNNEI. The CDR3 sequence: CAAKGDRASSYEQYF. In DNA, the CDR3 is TGTGCGGCAAAGGGGGACAGGGCGAGCTCCTACGAGCAGTACTTC.

The chain is built from TRBV20-1 and TRBJ2-2; TRBD1 might be the D (5 bases). Germline V gene sequence: CDR1 DFQATT, CDR2 SNEGSKA (reference sequence). V lost 3 bases, J lost 2 bases, and 13 bases lay in between. CDR3 length equals 15 residues. CDR3 coding DNA: TGCAGTGCTAGTGGTGCGACAGCCAACACCGGGGAGCTGTTTTTT. Protein: CSASGATANTGELFF.

This sequence joins TRBV28 and TRBJ1-1, with D uncertain. Germline loops: CDR1 MDHEN, CDR2 SYDVKM. CDR3 length equals 15 residues. Between the trimmed V and J ends, which lost 6 bases and 1 base, there was a span of 15 bases. The CDR3 DNA reads TGTGCCAGCAGACCGTACCGGACGGGGAACACTGAAGCTTTCTTT. Its translation is CASRPYRTGNTEAFF.

This sequence joins TRBV19 and TRBJ1-1; D call uncertain. Germline CDR1 LNHDA, CDR2 SQIVND (reference sequence). This CDR3 is 13 amino acids long. V shed 5 bases and J shed 4 bases, with 11 bases lying between them. The chain's CDR3 is CASSSKGGTEAFF. The CDR3 DNA reads as TGTGCCAGTAGTTCAAAGGGAGGCACTGAAGCTTTCTTT.